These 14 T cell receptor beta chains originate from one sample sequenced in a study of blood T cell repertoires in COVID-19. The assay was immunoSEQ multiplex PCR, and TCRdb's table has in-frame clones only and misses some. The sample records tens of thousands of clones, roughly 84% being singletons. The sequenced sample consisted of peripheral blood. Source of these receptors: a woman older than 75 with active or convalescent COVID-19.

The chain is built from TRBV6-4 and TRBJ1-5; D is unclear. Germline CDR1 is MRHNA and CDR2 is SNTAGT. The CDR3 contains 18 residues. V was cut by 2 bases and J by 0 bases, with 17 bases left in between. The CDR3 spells CASSDGPVEQDSNQPQHF. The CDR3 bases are TGTGCCAGCAGTGACGGGCCGGTAGAGCAAGATAGCAATCAGCCCCAGCATTTT.

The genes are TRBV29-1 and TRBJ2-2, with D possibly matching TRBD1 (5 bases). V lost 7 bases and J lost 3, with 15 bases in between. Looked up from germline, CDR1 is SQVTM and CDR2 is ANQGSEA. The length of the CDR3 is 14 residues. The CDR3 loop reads CSAAGAVYTGELFF. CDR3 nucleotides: TGCAGCGCCGCTGGGGCAGTCTACACCGGGGAGCTGTTTTTT.

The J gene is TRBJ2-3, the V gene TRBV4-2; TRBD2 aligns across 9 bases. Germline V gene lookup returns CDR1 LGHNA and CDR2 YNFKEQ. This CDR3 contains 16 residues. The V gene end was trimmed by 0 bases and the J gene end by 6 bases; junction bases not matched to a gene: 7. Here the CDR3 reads CASSQELAGPLDTQYF. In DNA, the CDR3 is TGTGCCAGCAGCCAAGAGCTAGCGGGGCCCTTGGATACGCAGTATTTT.

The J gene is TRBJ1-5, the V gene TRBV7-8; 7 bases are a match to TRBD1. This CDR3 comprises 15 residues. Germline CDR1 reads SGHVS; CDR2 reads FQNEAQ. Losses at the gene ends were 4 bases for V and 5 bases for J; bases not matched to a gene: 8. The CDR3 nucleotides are TGTGCCAGCAGCTCCGATGCCCAGGGGGATCAGCCCCAGCATTTT. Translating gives CASSSDAQGDQPQHF.

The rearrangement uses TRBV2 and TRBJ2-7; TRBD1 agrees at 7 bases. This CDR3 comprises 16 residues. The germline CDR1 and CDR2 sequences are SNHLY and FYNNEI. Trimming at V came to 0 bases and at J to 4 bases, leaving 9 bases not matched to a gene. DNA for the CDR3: TGTGCCAGCAGTGAAGCGCGAGGGGGCCCAGGGTACGAGCAGTACTTC. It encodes CASSEARGGPGYEQYF. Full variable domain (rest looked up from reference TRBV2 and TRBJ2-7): EPEVTQTPSHQVTQMGQEVILRCVPISNHLYFYWYRQILGQKVEFLVSFYNNEISEKSEIFDDQFSVERPDGSNFTLKIRSTKLEDSAMYFCASSEARGGPGYEQYFGPGTRLTVT.

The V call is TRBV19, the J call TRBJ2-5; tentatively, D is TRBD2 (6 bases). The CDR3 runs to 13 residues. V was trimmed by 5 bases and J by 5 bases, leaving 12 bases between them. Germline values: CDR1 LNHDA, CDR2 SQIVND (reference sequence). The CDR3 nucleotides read TGTGCCAGTAGTCCCCGGGACTCTGAGACCCAGTACTTC. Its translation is CASSPRDSETQYF.

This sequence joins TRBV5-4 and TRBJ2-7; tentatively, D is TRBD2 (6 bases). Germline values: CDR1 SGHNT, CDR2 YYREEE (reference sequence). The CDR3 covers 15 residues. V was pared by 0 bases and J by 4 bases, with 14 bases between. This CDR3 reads CASSLEGPGGYEQYF. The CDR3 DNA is TGTGCCAGCAGCTTGGAGGGGCCTGGGGGGTACGAGCAGTACTTC.

The CDR3 spells CSALPPHTQYF. CDR3 DNA: TGCAGTGCTCTACCCCCCCATACGCAGTATTTT. This chain connects TRBV20-1 to TRBJ2-3; D gene ambiguous. This CDR3 is built from 11 residues. Germline-derived CDR1 and CDR2 are DFQATT and SNEGSKA (reference sequence). V lost 5 bases, J lost 7 bases, and 10 bases lay in between.

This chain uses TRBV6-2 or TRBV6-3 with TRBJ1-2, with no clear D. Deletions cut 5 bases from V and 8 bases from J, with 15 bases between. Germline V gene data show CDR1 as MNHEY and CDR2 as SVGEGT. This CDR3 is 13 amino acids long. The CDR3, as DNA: TGTGCCAGCAGTCGGAGGGTCGTGGCGGGCTACACCTTC. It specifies CASSRRVVAGYTF.

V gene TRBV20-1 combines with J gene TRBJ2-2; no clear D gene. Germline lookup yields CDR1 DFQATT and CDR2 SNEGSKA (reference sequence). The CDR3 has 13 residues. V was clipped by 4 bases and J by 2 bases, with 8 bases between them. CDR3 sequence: CSAIDLNTGELFF. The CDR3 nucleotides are TGCAGTGCTATTGACCTCAACACCGGGGAGCTGTTTTTT.

CDR3 nucleotide sequence: TGTGCCAGCAGTACACCGGGACAGGGGGTAACTAACTATGGCTACACCTTC. This sequence encodes CASSTPGQGVTNYGYTF. J is TRBJ1-2 and V is TRBV2; 11 nucleotides line up with TRBD1. CDR3 size: 17 residues. Germline V gene sequence: CDR1 SNHLY, CDR2 FYNNEI. The junction had 8 bases not matched to a gene; V was cut back by 5 bases and J by 0 bases. The variable domain in full, with the rest retrieved from reference TRBV2 and TRBJ1-2, is EPEVTQTPSHQVTQMGQEVILRCVPISNHLYFYWYRQILGQKVEFLVSFYNNEISEKSEIFDDQFSVERPDGSNFTLKIRSTKLEDSAMYFCASSTPGQGVTNYGYTFGSGTRLTVV.

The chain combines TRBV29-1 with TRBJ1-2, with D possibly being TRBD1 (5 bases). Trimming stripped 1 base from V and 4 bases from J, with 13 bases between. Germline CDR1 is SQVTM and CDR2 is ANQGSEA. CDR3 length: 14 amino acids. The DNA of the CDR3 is TGCAGCGTTGAAGTCTGGGGGGAGGCCTATGGCTACACCTTC. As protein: CSVEVWGEAYGYTF. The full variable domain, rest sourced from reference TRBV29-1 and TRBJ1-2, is SAVISQKPSRDICQRGTSLTIQCQVDSQVTMMFWYRQQPGQSLTLIATANQGSEATYESGFVIDKFPISRPNLTFSTLTVSNMSPEDSSIYLCSVEVWGEAYGYTFGSGTRLTVV.

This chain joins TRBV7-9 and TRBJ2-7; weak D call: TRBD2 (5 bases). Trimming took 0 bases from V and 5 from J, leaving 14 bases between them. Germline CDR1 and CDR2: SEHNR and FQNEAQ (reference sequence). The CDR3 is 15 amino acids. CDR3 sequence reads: CASSLARPTGDEQYF. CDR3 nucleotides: TGTGCCAGCAGCTTAGCGAGGCCGACCGGGGACGAGCAGTACTTC.

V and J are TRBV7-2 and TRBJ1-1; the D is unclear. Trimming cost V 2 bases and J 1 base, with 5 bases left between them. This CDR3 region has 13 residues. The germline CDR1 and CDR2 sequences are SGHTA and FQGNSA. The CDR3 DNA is TGTGCCAGCAGCTTAACACCGAACACTGAAGCTTTCTTT. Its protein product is CASSLTPNTEAFF.